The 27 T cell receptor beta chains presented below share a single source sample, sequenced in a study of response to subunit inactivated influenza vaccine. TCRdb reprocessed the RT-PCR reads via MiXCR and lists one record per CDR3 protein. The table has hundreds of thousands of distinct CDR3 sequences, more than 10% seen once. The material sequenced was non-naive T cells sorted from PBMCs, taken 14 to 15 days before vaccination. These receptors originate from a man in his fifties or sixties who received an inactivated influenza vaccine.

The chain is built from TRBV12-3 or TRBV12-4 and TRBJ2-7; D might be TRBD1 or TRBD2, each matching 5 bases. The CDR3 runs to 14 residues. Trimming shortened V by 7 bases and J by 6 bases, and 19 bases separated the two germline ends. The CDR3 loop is CASTRGTQSGEQYF. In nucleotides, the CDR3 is TGTGCCAGCACACGGGGCACCCAGTCGGGCGAGCAGTACTTC.

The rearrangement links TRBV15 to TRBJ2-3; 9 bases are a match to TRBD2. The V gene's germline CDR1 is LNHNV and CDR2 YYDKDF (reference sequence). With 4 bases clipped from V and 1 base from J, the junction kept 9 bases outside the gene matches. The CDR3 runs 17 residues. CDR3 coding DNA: TGTGCCACCAGCACCCCAATAGCGGGGGCCCGCACAGATACGCAGTATTTT. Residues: CATSTPIAGARTDTQYF.

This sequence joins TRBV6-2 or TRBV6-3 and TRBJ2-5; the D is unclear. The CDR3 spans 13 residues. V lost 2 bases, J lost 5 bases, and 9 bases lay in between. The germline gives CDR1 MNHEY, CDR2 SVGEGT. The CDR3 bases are TGTGCCAGCAGTTACGATCATGGGGAGACCCAGTACTTC. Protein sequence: CASSYDHGETQYF.

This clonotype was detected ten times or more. The CDR3 DNA sequence: TGTGCCAGCAGAGCGACAGGCGGCGGTGGAAACACCATATATTTT. Translating it yields CASRATGGGGNTIYF. The chain employs TRBV6-2 or TRBV6-3 and TRBJ1-3; maybe TRBD1 (6 bases). Germline-derived CDR1 and CDR2 are MNHEY and SVGEGT. The V end was cut by 6 bases, the J end by 3 bases, with 15 bases between. CDR3 size: 15 residues.

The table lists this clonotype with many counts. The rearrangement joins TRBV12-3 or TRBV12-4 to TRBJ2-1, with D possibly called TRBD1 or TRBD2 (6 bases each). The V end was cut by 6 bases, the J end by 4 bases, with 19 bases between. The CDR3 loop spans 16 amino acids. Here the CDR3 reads CASRGLGGPSYNEQFF. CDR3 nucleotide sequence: TGTGCCAGCAGGGGTTTAGGGGGGCCGAGTTACAATGAGCAGTTCTTC.

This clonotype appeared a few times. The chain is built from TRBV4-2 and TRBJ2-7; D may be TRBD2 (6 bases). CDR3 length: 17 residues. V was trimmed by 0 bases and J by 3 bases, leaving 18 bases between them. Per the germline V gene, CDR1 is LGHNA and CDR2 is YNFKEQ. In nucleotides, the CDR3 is TGTGCCAGCAGCCAAGACCCCCTGGGACTGGTGATCTACGAGCAGTACTTC. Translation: CASSQDPLGLVIYEQYF.

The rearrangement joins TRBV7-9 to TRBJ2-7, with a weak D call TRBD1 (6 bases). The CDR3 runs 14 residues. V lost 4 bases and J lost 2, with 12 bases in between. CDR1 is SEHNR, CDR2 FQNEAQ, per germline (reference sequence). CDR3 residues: CASSWGQGTYEQYF. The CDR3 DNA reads TGTGCCAGCAGCTGGGGGCAGGGCACCTACGAGCAGTACTTC. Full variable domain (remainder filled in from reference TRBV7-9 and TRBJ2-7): DTGVSQNPRHKITKRGQNVTFRCDPISEHNRLYWYRQTLGQGPEFLTYFQNEAQLEKSRLLSDRFSAERPKGSFSTLEIQRTEQGDSAMYLCASSWGQGTYEQYFGPGTRLTVT.

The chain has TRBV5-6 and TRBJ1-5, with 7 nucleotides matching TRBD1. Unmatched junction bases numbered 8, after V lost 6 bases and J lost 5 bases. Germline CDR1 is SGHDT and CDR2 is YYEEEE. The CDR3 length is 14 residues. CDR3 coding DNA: TGTGCCAGCACCCAGGGGACAGTTGATCAGCCCCAGCATTTT. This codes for CASTQGTVDQPQHF.

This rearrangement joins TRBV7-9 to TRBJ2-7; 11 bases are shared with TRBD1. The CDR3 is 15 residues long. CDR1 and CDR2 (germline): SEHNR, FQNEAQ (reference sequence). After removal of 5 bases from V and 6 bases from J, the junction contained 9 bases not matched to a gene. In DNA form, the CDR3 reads TGTGCCAGCAGCGCGACATTGGACAGGGGGCTCGAGCAGTACTTC. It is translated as CASSATLDRGLEQYF.

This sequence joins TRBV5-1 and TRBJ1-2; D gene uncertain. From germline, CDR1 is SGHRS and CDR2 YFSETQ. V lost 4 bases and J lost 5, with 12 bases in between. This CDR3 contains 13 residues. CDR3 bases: TGCGCCAGCAGCCCGGGAGAGCGGTATGGCTACACCTTC. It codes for CASSPGERYGYTF.

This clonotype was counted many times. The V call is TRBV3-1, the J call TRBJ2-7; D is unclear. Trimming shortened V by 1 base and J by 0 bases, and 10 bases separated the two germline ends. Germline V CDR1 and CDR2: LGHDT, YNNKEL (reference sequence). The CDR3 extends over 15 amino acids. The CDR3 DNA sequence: TGTGCCAGCAGCCAAGTGCGGCTGAACTCCTACGAGCAGTACTTC. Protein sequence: CASSQVRLNSYEQYF.

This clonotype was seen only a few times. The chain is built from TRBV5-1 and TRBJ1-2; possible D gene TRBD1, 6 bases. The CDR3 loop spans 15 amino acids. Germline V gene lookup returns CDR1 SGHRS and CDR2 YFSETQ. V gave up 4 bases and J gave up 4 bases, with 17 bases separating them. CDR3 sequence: CASSQGQRAIYGYTF. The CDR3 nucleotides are TGCGCCAGCAGCCAAGGACAGCGAGCTATCTATGGCTACACCTTC.

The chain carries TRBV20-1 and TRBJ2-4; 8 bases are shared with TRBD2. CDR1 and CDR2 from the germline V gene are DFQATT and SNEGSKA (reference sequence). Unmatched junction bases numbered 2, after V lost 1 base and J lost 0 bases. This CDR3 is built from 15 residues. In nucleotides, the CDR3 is TGCAGTGCTAGAGGCCTAGCGGGAGCCAAAAACATTCAGTACTTC. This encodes CSARGLAGAKNIQYF.

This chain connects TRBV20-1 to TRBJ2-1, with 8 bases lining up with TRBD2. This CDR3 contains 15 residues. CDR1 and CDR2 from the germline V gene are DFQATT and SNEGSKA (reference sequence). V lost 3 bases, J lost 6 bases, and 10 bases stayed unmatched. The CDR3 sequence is CSARTGTSFGNEQFF. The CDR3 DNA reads TGCAGTGCTAGGACTGGGACTAGTTTTGGCAATGAGCAGTTCTTC.

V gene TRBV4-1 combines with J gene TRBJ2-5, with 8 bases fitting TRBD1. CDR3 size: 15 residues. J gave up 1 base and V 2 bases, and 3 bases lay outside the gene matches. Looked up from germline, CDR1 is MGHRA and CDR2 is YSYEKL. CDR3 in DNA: TGCGCCAGCAGCCAAACCGGGACAGGCCAAGAGACCCAGTACTTC. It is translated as CASSQTGTGQETQYF.

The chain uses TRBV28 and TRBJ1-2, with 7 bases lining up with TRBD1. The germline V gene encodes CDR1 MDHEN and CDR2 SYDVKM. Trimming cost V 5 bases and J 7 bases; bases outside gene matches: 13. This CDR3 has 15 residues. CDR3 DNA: TGTGCCAGCAGTACGAATTGGGATTACAGGGGTGGCTACACCTTC. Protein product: CASSTNWDYRGGYTF.

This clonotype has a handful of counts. The CDR3 region has the DNA TGCAGTGCTAGCTTGTCGGGGGGTCAAGAGACCCAGTACTTC. Translated, it gives CSASLSGGQETQYF. J is TRBJ2-5 and V is TRBV20-1; 7 positions agree with TRBD2. CDR1 is DFQATT, CDR2 SNEGSKA, per germline (reference sequence). The CDR3 spans 14 residues. After removal of 3 bases from V and 2 bases from J, the junction contained 6 bases not matched to a gene.

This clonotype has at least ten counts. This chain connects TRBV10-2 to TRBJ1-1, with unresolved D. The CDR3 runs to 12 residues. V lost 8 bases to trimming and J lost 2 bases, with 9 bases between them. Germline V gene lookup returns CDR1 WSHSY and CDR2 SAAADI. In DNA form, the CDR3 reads TGCGCCAGCTTCCGGGCCAACACTGAAGCTTTCTTT. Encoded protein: CASFRANTEAFF.

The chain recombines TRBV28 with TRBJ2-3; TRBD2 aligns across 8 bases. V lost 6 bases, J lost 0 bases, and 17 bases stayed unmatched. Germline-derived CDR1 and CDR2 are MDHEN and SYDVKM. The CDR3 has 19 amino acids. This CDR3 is CASSPRRGGTHSSTDTQYF. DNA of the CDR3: TGTGCCAGCAGCCCCAGGCGCGGGGGGACCCACTCTAGCACAGATACGCAGTATTTT.

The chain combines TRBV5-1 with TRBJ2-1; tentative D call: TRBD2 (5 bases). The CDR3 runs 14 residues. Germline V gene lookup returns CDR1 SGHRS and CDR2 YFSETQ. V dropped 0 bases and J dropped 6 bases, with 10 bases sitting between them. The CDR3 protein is CASSLVTRPNEQFF. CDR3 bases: TGCGCCAGCAGCTTGGTCACTAGGCCCAATGAGCAGTTCTTC.

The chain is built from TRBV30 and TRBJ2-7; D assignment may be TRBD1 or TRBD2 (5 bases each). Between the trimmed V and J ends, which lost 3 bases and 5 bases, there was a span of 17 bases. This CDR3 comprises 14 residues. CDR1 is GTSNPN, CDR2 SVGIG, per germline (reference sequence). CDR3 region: CAWRVWGSLNEQYF. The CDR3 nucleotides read TGTGCCTGGAGGGTTTGGGGGTCGTTAAACGAGCAGTACTTC.

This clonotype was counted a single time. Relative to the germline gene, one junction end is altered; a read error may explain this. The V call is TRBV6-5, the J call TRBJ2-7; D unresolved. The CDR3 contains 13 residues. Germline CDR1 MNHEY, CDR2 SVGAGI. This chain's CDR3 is CANSFGSSYEQYF. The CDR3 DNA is TGTGCCAACAGTTTTGGTAGCTCCTACGAGCAGTACTTC.

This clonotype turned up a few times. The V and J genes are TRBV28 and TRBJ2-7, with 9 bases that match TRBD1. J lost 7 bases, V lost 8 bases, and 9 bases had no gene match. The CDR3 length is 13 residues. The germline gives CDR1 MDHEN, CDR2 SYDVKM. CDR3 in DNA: TGTGCCAGCTCGGGACAGGGATTTGGGGAGCAGTACTTC. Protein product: CASSGQGFGEQYF.

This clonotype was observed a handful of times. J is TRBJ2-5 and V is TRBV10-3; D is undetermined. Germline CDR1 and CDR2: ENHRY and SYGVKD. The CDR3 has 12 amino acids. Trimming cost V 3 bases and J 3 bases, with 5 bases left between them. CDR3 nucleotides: TGTGCCATCAGTGAAGGGAAAGAGACCCAGTACTTC. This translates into CAISEGKETQYF.

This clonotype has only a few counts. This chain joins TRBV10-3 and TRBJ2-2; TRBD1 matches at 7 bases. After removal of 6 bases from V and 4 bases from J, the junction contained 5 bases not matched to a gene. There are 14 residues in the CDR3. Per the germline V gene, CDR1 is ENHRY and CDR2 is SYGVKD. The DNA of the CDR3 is TGTGCCATCAGGCCGGGACAGTCCACCGGGGAGCTGTTTTTT. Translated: CAIRPGQSTGELFF.

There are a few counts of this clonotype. The CDR3 nucleotides are TGTGCCAGCAGCTTATTAACTAGTGTAGGGGACGAGCAGTTCTTC. Translating it yields CASSLLTSVGDEQFF. The chain links TRBV11-2 to TRBJ2-1, with D perhaps TRBD1 or TRBD2 (5 bases each). V shed 2 bases and J shed 10 bases, with 18 bases lying between them. Germline-derived CDR1 and CDR2 are SGHAT and FQNNGV. The CDR3 loop spans 15 amino acids.

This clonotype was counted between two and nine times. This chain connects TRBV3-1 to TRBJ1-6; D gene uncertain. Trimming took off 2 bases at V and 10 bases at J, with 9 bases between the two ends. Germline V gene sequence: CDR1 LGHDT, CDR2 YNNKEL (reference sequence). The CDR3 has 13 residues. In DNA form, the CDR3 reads TGTGCCAGCAGCCAAAAAAGAGAATCACCCCTCCACTTT. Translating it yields CASSQKRESPLHF.